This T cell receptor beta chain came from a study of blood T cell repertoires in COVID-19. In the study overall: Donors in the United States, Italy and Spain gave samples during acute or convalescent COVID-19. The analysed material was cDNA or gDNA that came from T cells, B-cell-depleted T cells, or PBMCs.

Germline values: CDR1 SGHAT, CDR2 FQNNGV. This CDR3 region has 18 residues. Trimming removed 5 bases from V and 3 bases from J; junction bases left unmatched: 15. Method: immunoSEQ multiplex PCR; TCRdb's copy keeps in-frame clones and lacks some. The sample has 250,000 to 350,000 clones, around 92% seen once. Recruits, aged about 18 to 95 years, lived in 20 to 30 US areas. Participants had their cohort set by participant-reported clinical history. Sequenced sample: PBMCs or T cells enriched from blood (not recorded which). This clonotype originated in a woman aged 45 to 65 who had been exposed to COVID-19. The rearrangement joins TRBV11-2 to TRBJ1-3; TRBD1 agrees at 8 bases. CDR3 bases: TGTGCCAGCAGCGCCACAGCCGGGACAGGTTTCTTTGGAAACACCATATATTTT. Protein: CASSATAGTGFFGNTIYF.